Reported below is one T cell receptor (beta chain). This entry belongs to a study of control samples from healthy donors and cancer patients. J gave up 1 base and V 3 bases, and 6 bases lay outside the gene matches. Germline assignment: CDR1 SEHNR and CDR2 FQNEAQ (reference sequence). The length of the CDR3 is 16 residues. Only in-frame clones appear in the TCRdb table, and some are missing; sequencing was by immunoSEQ multiplex PCR. The table includes approximately 86,000 clones, roughly 86% detected once. The sequenced material came from blood. The chain uses TRBV7-9 and TRBJ1-1, with 9 bases matching TRBD1. The source is a man aged 30 to 45 in good health. The CDR3 spells CASSFPQGAENTEAFF. The CDR3 coding sequence is TGTGCCAGCAGCTTCCCACAGGGGGCCGAGAACACTGAAGCTTTCTTT.